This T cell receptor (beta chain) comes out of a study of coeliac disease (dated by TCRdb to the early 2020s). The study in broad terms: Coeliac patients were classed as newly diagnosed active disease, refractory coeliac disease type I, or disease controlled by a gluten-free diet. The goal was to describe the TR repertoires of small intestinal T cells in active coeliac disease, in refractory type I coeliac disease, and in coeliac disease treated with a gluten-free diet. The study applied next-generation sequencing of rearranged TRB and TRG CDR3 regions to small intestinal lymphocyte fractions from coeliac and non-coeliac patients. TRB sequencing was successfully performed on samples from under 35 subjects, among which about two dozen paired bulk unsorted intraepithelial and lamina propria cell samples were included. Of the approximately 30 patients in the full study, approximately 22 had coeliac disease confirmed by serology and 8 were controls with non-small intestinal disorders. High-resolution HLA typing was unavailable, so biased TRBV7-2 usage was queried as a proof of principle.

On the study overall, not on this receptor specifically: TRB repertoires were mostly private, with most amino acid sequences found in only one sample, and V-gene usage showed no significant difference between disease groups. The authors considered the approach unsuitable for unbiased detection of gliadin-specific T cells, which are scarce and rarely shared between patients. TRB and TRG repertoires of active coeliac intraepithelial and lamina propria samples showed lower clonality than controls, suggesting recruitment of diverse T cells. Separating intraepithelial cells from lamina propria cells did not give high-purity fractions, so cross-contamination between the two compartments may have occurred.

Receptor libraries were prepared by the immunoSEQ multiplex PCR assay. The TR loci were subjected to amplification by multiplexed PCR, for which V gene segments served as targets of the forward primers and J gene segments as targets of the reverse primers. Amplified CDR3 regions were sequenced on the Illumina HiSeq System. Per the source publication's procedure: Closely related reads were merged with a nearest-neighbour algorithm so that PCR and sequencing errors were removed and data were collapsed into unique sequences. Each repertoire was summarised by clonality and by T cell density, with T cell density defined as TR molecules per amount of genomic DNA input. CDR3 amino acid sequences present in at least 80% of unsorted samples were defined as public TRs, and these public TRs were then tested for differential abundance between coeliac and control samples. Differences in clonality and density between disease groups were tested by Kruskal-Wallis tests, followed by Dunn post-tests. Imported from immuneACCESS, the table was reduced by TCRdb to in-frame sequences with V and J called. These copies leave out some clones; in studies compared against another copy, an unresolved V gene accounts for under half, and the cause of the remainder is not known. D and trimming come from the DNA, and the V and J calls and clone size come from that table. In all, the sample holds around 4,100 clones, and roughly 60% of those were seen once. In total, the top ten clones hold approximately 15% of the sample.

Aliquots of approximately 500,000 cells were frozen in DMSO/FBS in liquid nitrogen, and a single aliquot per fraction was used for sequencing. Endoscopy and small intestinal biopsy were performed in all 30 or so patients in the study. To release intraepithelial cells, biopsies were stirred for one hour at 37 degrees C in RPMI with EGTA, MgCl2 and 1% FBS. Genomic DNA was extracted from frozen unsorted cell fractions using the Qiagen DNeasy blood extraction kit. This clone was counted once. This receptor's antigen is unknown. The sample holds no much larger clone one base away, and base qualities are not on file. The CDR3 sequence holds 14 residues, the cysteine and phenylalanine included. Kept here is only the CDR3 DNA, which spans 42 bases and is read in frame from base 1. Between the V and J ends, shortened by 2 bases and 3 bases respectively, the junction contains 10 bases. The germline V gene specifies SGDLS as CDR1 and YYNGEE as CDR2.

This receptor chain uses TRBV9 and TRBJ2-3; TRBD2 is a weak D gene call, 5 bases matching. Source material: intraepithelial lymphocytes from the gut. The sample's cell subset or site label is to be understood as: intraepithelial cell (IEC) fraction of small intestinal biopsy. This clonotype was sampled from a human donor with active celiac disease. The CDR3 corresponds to CASSVSGTTDTQYF. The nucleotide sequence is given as TGTGCCAGCAGCGTGTCGGGAACGACAGATACGCAGTATTTT.